The 13 T cell receptor beta chains below were found in one sample sequenced in a study of post-analysis software for immune sequencing data. Sequencing libraries made from TCR beta cDNA carried unique molecular identifiers. TCRdb ran MiXCR on the PCR reads and lists one entry per CDR3 protein. The table has under 200,000 distinct CDR3 sequences, around 36% seen once; the top ten hold 25% to 30%. The sequences come from blood, collected after autologous hematopoietic stem cell transplantation. The source of these receptors is a girl aged 10-17 years with multiple sclerosis.

Points on this clonotype: A clone one base away is much larger, so this may be a read error. DNA for the CDR3: TGCGCCAGCAGCGCGGGACAGAACACTGAAGCTTTCTTT. Its protein product is CASSAGQNTEAFF. The rearrangement joins TRBV5-1 to TRBJ1-1; tentatively, D is TRBD1 (6 bases). Germline CDR1 and CDR2: SGHRS and YFSETQ. The CDR3 is 13 amino acids. Trimming took off 4 bases at V and 1 base at J, with 8 bases between the two ends.

This chain uses TRBV2 with TRBJ2-1, with TRBD2 identical over 14 bases. There are 15 residues in the CDR3. CDR1 is SNHLY, CDR2 FYNNEI, per germline. Trimming removed 5 bases from V and 4 bases from J; junction bases left unmatched: 1. The CDR3 bases are TGTGCCAGCAGTCGACTAGCGGGAGGGTACAATGAGCAGTTCTTC. It codes for CASSRLAGGYNEQFF.

The V and J genes are TRBV15 and TRBJ2-1; tentatively, D is TRBD1 (6 bases). CDR1 LNHNV and CDR2 YYDKDF come from the germline V gene (reference sequence). V dropped 5 bases and J dropped 1 base, with 12 bases sitting between them. The CDR3 extends over 15 amino acids. CDR3: CATSPGQLSYNEQFF. In DNA, the CDR3 is TGTGCCACCAGCCCAGGACAGTTATCCTACAATGAGCAGTTCTTC.

The rearrangement joins TRBV4-2 to TRBJ2-5; D is possibly TRBD1 (6 bases). This CDR3 contains 16 residues. Trimming shortened V by 0 bases and J by 1 base, and 12 bases separated the two germline ends. CDR1 is LGHNA and CDR2 is YNFKEQ in the germline V gene. DNA of the CDR3: TGTGCCAGCAGCCAAGAAGGCCTGGGGGCCCAAGAGACCCAGTACTTC. It encodes CASSQEGLGAQETQYF.

This clonotype was counted between two and nine times. This chain uses TRBV20-1 with TRBJ2-5; no reliable D call. The tail of the sequence fits TRBJ2-7 better, so the J call may be wrong. Germline-derived CDR1 and CDR2 are DFQATT and SNEGSKA (reference sequence). This CDR3 comprises 16 residues. This chain's CDR3 is CSARDATSLAVHEQYF. As DNA, the CDR3 is TGCAGTGCTAGAGATGCGACCTCCTTAGCCGTCCACGAGCAGTACTTC.

There are a few counts of this clonotype. The J gene is TRBJ1-1, the V gene TRBV27; tentatively, D is TRBD1 (6 bases). Trimming removed 8 bases at V and 5 bases at J, with 18 bases between. The CDR3 has 14 residues. From germline, CDR1 is MNHEY and CDR2 SMNVEV (reference sequence). Here the CDR3 DNA reads TGTGCCAGCGGTGAACGGGGGCGATGGACTGAAGCTTTCTTT. Amino acids: CASGERGRWTEAFF.

V usage is TRBV12-3 or TRBV12-4 and J usage is TRBJ1-1; 10 bases are shared with TRBD1. The CDR3 loop spans 13 amino acids. V shed 4 bases, J shed 6 bases, and the junction held 2 bases outside the gene matches. Here the CDR3 DNA reads TGTGCCAGCAGTTGGGACAGGGGCGCTGAAGCTTTCTTT. Protein sequence: CASSWDRGAEAFF.

Many counts were recorded for this clonotype. V and J are TRBV4-3 and TRBJ2-4; 7 bases are a match to TRBD2. CDR1 is LGHNA, CDR2 YSLEER, per germline. The CDR3 has 14 residues. Trimming took 3 bases from V and 7 from J; bases not matched to a gene: 6. This CDR3 is CASSHRAGWNIQYF. CDR3 coding DNA: TGCGCCAGCAGCCACCGAGCGGGATGGAACATTCAGTACTTC.

The chain uses TRBV6-1 and TRBJ1-5; D is undetermined. Germline CDR1 and CDR2: MNHNS and SASEGT. This CDR3 has 15 amino acids. V shed 2 bases and J shed 3 bases, with 11 bases lying between them. The DNA of the CDR3 is TGTGCCAGCAGTGAACTATTTTTACCCAATCAGCCCCAGCATTTT. It encodes CASSELFLPNQPQHF.

V is TRBV12-3 or TRBV12-4 and J is TRBJ1-2, with 7 positions matching TRBD1. The CDR3 is 14 residues long. Losses at the gene ends were 5 bases for V and 7 bases for J; bases not matched to a gene: 10. CDR3 residues: CASSARYRGSGYTF. The CDR3 region has the DNA TGTGCCAGCAGTGCCCGGTACAGGGGCTCTGGCTACACCTTC.

In its sample, this clonotype was seen a few times. The rearrangement links TRBV10-3 to TRBJ2-7; 8 nucleotides match TRBD2. The germline CDR1 and CDR2 sequences are ENHRY and SYGVKD. The CDR3 is 14 amino acids. V lost 6 bases and J lost 1; bases outside the gene matches: 5. The CDR3 here is CAIRAGGGSYEQYF. The CDR3 DNA reads TGTGCCATCAGGGCGGGAGGTGGATCCTACGAGCAGTACTTC.

The V call is TRBV20-1, the J call TRBJ2-1, with D tentatively TRBD2 (6 bases). The CDR3 is 15 residues long. The V and J ends lost 1 base and 12 bases respectively, with 22 bases between them. CDR1 is DFQATT and CDR2 is SNEGSKA in the germline V gene (reference sequence). The CDR3: CSARVAEGPGRRQFF. Written as DNA, the CDR3 is TGCAGTGCTAGAGTGGCGGAGGGCCCCGGACGTCGGCAGTTCTTC.

The chain has TRBV7-9 and TRBJ1-2, with D unresolved. V was clipped by 3 bases and J by 6 bases, with 8 bases between them. The CDR3 sequence is 12 residues long. Germline CDR1 SEHNR, CDR2 FQNEAQ (reference sequence). CDR3 protein: CASSFLGNGYTF. CDR3 in DNA: TGTGCCAGCAGCTTCCTCGGGAATGGCTACACCTTC.